Presented here are 31 T cell receptor beta chains from one specimen sequenced in a study of identifying expanded T cells in peripheral blood. Clones were sequenced by immunoSEQ multiplex PCR, and TCRdb holds only the in-frame ones, with some missing. The data show around 120,000 clones, 75% to 90% seen once. Material: blood. Receptor source: a person aged 18-70 years in good health.

The V and J genes are TRBV21-1 and TRBJ2-2; the tabulated D call, TRBD1, remains unverified against the DNA. TRBV21-1 is tagged as a pseudogene. The CDR3 extends over 17 amino acids. The CDR3 bases are TGTGCCAGCAGCAAGGGACAGGGCGGTCCGAACACCGGGGAGCTGTTTTTT. Amino acid sequence: CASSKGQGGPNTGELFF.

On this clone: This CDR3 is also generated by other DNA sequences in the sample. The chain joins TRBV2 to TRBJ2-7; D unclear. V was shortened by 4 bases and J by 4 bases, with 5 bases between the two germline ends. Per germline, CDR1 SNHLY and CDR2 FYNNEI. The CDR3 has 11 amino acids. The CDR3 DNA reads as TGTGCCAGCAGTGGGGCGTACGAGCAGTACTTC. It specifies CASSGAYEQYF.

The CDR3, as DNA: TGTGCCAGCAGCCAAGATCTTCGGGGGGGGCCCGGGGAGCTGTTTTTT. Its protein product is CASSQDLRGGPGELFF. The chain employs TRBV4-2 and TRBJ2-2; TRBD2 agrees at 8 bases. V trimming: 0 bases; J trimming: 6 bases; junction bases outside the gene matches: 6. CDR1 and CDR2 from the germline V gene are LGHNA and YNFKEQ. The CDR3 consists of 16 residues.

This chain connects TRBV28 to TRBJ2-1, with 7 bases fitting TRBD1. Germline CDR1 and CDR2: MDHEN and SYDVKM. The CDR3 totals 15 residues. V lost 6 bases and J lost 3; bases outside the gene matches: 8. The CDR3, as DNA: TGTGCCAGCAGATTCGGACAGGATCGCTACAATGAGCAGTTCTTC. Its translation: CASRFGQDRYNEQFF.

The chain has TRBV6-4 and TRBJ1-1, with D possibly TRBD1 on 5 matching bases. CDR1 and CDR2 from the germline V gene are MRHNA and SNTAGT. The CDR3 length is 16 residues. Trimming stripped 0 bases from V and 5 bases from J, with 16 bases between. This CDR3 is CASSDSEGLPLTEAFF. CDR3 coding DNA: TGTGCCAGCAGTGACTCTGAGGGGTTACCCCTGACTGAAGCTTTCTTT.

The gene calls are TRBV4-2 and TRBJ1-1; 11 positions agree with TRBD1. J was trimmed by 0 bases and V by 2 bases; bases with no gene match: 5. The germline CDR1 and CDR2 sequences are LGHNA and YNFKEQ. The CDR3 is made up of 17 amino acids. In DNA form, the CDR3 reads TGTGCCAGCAGCCAATCAGGACAGGGGGCGTTGAACACTGAAGCTTTCTTT. Its protein product is CASSQSGQGALNTEAFF.

V usage is TRBV5-4 and J usage is TRBJ1-4; 7 nucleotides agree with TRBD1. Germline CDR1 reads SGHNT; CDR2 reads YYREEE (reference sequence). Losses at the gene ends were 4 bases for V and 4 bases for J; bases not matched to a gene: 7. The CDR3 runs 15 residues. For the CDR3, the DNA is TGTGCCAGCAGCCAGGGGGACAGCTTTAATGAAAAACTGTTTTTT. Its translation: CASSQGDSFNEKLFF.

V is TRBV19 and J is TRBJ2-5; D is ambiguous. Germline V gene sequence: CDR1 LNHDA, CDR2 SQIVND (reference sequence). Trimming pared 4 bases from V and 5 bases from J, leaving 11 bases between. CDR3 length: 13 amino acids. Written as DNA, the CDR3 is TGTGCCAGTAGTACGCAGGAAGGGGAGACCCAGTACTTC. Protein: CASSTQEGETQYF.

The chain couples TRBV28 to TRBJ1-1, with a tentative D call TRBD1 (6 bases). Trimming removed 4 bases from V and 11 bases from J, with 17 bases in between. The CDR3 contains 13 residues. Looked up from germline, CDR1 is MDHEN and CDR2 is SYDVKM. The CDR3 sequence: CASSSGAGVGAFF. CDR3 in DNA: TGTGCCAGCAGTTCGGGGGCAGGGGTAGGCGCTTTCTTT.

The chain couples TRBV7-9 to TRBJ1-2, with D uncertain. V was clipped by 2 bases and J by 2 bases, with 6 bases between them. The CDR3 consists of 13 residues. Germline loops: CDR1 SEHNR, CDR2 FQNEAQ (reference sequence). The chain's CDR3 is CASSLLGNYGYTF. The CDR3 DNA is TGTGCCAGCAGCTTATTGGGCAACTATGGCTACACCTTC.

The chain carries TRBV6-4 and TRBJ1-1, with a possible D match to TRBD1 (6 bases). The V gene lost 5 bases and the J gene lost 6 bases, with 16 bases spanning the gap. CDR1 and CDR2 (germline): MRHNA, SNTAGT. The CDR3 runs 14 residues. CDR3 coding DNA: TGTGCCAGCAGTCCCGAGGGGGGGGCCGCTGAAGCTTTCTTT. Its translation is CASSPEGGAAEAFF.

The chain carries TRBV4-2 and TRBJ2-3; 8 bases fit TRBD2. The CDR3 loop spans 18 amino acids. Per the germline V gene, CDR1 is LGHNA and CDR2 is YNFKEQ. With V trimmed by 2 bases and J by 0 bases, 10 bases remained unmatched. For the CDR3, the DNA is TGTGCCAGCAGCCAACGGCAGGCGGGGGGAATCAGCACAGATACGCAGTATTTT. The encoded protein is CASSQRQAGGISTDTQYF.

The J gene is TRBJ2-3, the V gene TRBV2; D unclear. Trimming took 5 bases from V and 5 from J, leaving 5 bases between them. This CDR3 contains 11 residues. CDR1 and CDR2 from the germline V gene are SNHLY and FYNNEI. CDR3 amino acids: CASSILDTQYF. The CDR3 DNA reads as TGTGCCAGCAGTATCTTAGATACGCAGTATTTT.

This chain joins TRBV5-6 and TRBJ2-1; 8 bases line up with TRBD1. CDR3 length equals 14 residues. Trimming cost V 4 bases and J 8 bases; bases outside gene matches: 8. In germline, CDR1 is SGHDT, CDR2 YYEEEE. This CDR3 reads CASSPPTGDDEQFF. For the CDR3, the DNA is TGTGCCAGCAGCCCTCCGACAGGGGACGATGAGCAGTTCTTC.

The gene calls are TRBV6-5 and TRBJ2-7; TRBD2 is a possible D gene (5 bases). Germline assignment: CDR1 MNHEY and CDR2 SVGAGI. This CDR3 is built from 13 residues. V lost 6 bases and J 1 base, leaving 10 bases between the germline ends. CDR3 coding DNA: TGTGCCAGCAGAAGTTCGGGGTCCTACGAGCAGTACTTC. The encoded protein is CASRSSGSYEQYF.

The chain combines TRBV28 with TRBJ2-7; D remains ambiguous. This CDR3 spans 12 amino acids. Germline V lookup: CDR1 MDHEN, CDR2 SYDVKM. Deletions cut 5 bases from V and 4 bases from J, with 9 bases between. CDR3 bases: TGTGCCAGCAGTGTCCCCTCTTACGAGCAGTACTTC. The encoded protein is CASSVPSYEQYF.

This clone was detected only once. This chain uses TRBV7-3 with TRBJ1-2, with 10 bases that match TRBD1. After removal of 5 bases from V and 1 base from J, the junction contained 4 bases not matched to a gene. The CDR3 has 15 amino acids. Germline V lookup: CDR1 SGHTA, CDR2 FQGTGA. CDR3 amino acids: CASSPTGGDNYGYTF. In nucleotides, the CDR3 is TGTGCCAGCAGCCCGACAGGGGGCGATAACTATGGCTACACCTTC.

The sample holds a few counts of this clone. V usage is TRBV5-5 and J usage is TRBJ2-7, with D unclear. The CDR3 consists of 14 residues. Between the trimmed V and J ends, which lost 1 base and 1 base, there was a span of 9 bases. Germline lookup yields CDR1 SGHKS and CDR2 YYEKEE (reference sequence). DNA for the CDR3: TGTGCCAGCAGCTTGCTCACAGATTCCTACGAGCAGTACTTC. As protein: CASSLLTDSYEQYF.

The chain employs TRBV6-5 and TRBJ2-3; 7 nucleotides align to TRBD2. The CDR3 sequence is 14 residues long. Germline assignment: CDR1 MNHEY and CDR2 SVGAGI. V shed 4 bases and J 4 bases; nucleotides not matched to a gene: 5. CDR3 loop: CASSLTSFADTQYF. The CDR3 DNA is TGTGCCAGCAGTTTGACTAGCTTCGCAGATACGCAGTATTTT.

The V call is TRBV10-3, the J call TRBJ1-1; D not certain. This CDR3 has 15 residues. Trimming took off 0 bases at V and 1 base at J, with 9 bases between the two ends. Germline CDR1 is ENHRY and CDR2 is SYGVKD. CDR3 coding DNA: TGTGCCATCAGTGAGTCGGTTGGCGGGAACACTGAAGCTTTCTTT. It specifies CAISESVGGNTEAFF.

The J gene is TRBJ1-2, the V gene TRBV10-3, with D possibly TRBD1 on 6 matching bases. The CDR3 is 15 amino acids. V was clipped by 3 bases and J by 3 bases, with 14 bases between them. Germline-derived CDR1 and CDR2 are ENHRY and SYGVKD. CDR3 in amino acids: CAISDSAGADYGYTF. CDR3 bases: TGTGCCATCAGTGACTCAGCAGGGGCTGACTATGGCTACACCTTC.

The chain recombines TRBV6-5 with TRBJ1-6; no firm D call. CDR1 is MNHEY, CDR2 SVGAGI, per germline. The CDR3 runs to 13 residues. The V and J ends lost 5 bases and 12 bases respectively, with 14 bases between them. The CDR3 protein is CASSQVWRQPLHF. The CDR3 DNA reads TGTGCCAGCAGTCAAGTTTGGAGGCAACCCCTCCACTTT.

A remark on this clone: This specimen includes other DNA sequences encoding the same CDR3. The V gene is TRBV6-1, the J gene TRBJ2-7, with no clear D. The CDR3 length is 11 residues. Per the germline V gene, CDR1 is MNHNS and CDR2 is SASEGT. Trimming removed 3 bases from V and 4 bases from J, with 4 bases in between. DNA for the CDR3: TGTGCCAGCAGTGAGCTATACGAGCAGTACTTC. Protein product: CASSELYEQYF.

The rearrangement uses TRBV9 and TRBJ2-3; D is perhaps TRBD1 (6 bases). In germline, CDR1 is SGDLS, CDR2 YYNGEE. V lost 2 bases, J lost 6 bases, and 16 bases lay in between. The CDR3 has 15 amino acids. The CDR3 bases are TGTGCCAGCAGCGTCGGGCAGGGGATGTTTGATACGCAGTATTTT. Translation: CASSVGQGMFDTQYF.

The rearrangement links TRBV18 to TRBJ2-7; D perhaps matches TRBD2 (5 bases). V was pared by 5 bases and J by 4 bases, with 18 bases between. The CDR3 runs 15 residues. Germline CDR1 KGHSH, CDR2 LQKENI. The CDR3 sequence: CASSVSGSIGYEQYF. CDR3 coding DNA: TGTGCCAGCTCAGTAAGCGGCAGTATCGGTTACGAGCAGTACTTC.

The J gene is TRBJ2-1, the V gene TRBV6-1; 11 bases align to TRBD2. Trimming cost V 6 bases and J 1 base; bases outside gene matches: 2. This CDR3 is built from 15 residues. Germline CDR1 MNHNS, CDR2 SASEGT. The chain's CDR3 is CASRGLAVSYNEQFF. DNA for the CDR3: TGTGCCAGCAGGGGACTAGCGGTGTCCTACAATGAGCAGTTCTTC.

The chain employs TRBV15 and TRBJ2-2; D ambiguous. Per the germline V gene, CDR1 is LNHNV and CDR2 is YYDKDF (reference sequence). CDR3 size: 13 residues. V was trimmed by 1 base and J by 6 bases, leaving 6 bases between them. CDR3 in amino acids: CATSRGSAGELFF. Written as DNA, the CDR3 is TGTGCCACCAGCAGAGGATCAGCCGGGGAGCTGTTTTTT.

The chain joins TRBV10-3 to TRBJ2-3; D remains ambiguous. The V and J ends lost 2 bases and 5 bases respectively, with 5 bases between them. Germline V CDR1 and CDR2: ENHRY, SYGVKD. There are 12 residues in the CDR3. The CDR3 loop is CAISELGDTQYF. The CDR3 DNA reads TGTGCCATCAGTGAGCTGGGAGATACGCAGTATTTT.

V gene TRBV12-2 combines with J gene TRBJ2-4; the DNA was not used to check the table's D call, TRBD1. TRBV12-2 is designated a pseudogene. The CDR3 spans 21 residues. CDR3 sequence reads: CASRSRRGFGDRDLAKNIQYF. In DNA, the CDR3 is TGTGCAAGTCGCTCCCGAAGAGGGTTTGGAGACAGGGACTTAGCCAAAAACATTCAGTACTTC.

The chain couples TRBV11-3 to TRBJ2-1; unclear D gene. The CDR3 sequence is 13 residues long. Germline CDR1 and CDR2: SGHNT and YENEEA. Trimming took off 5 bases at V and 0 bases at J, with 5 bases between the two ends. CDR3 sequence (DNA): TGTGCCAGCAGCATGAGCTCCTACAATGAGCAGTTCTTC. Amino acid sequence: CASSMSSYNEQFF.

The chain couples TRBV2 to TRBJ2-1; D ambiguous. In germline, CDR1 is SNHLY, CDR2 FYNNEI. The V gene lost 6 bases and the J gene lost 4 bases, with 4 bases spanning the gap. This CDR3 region has 11 residues. CDR3: CASRVYNEQFF. CDR3 DNA sequence: TGTGCCAGCAGGGTATACAATGAGCAGTTCTTC.